This TCR beta chain derives from a study of T cells in Graves' hyperthyroidism and ophthalmopathy. This clonotype has at least ten counts. As yet, its antigen is unknown. V shed 0 bases and J 6 bases; nucleotides not matched to a gene: 8. The CDR3 runs to 16 residues. Germline assignment: CDR1 SGHAT and CDR2 FQNNGV. Broader study findings: Peripheral blood also featured most of the thyroid clonotypes expanded above 0.001.

Template material for amplifying TCR beta CDR3 regions consisted of RNA transcripts. An initial round of RT-PCR targeting the TCR CDR3 relied on the HTBI primer set. Each CDR3 protein is one row after TCRdb ran MiXCR on the multiplex PCR reads. The sample consists of 300,000 to 400,000 distinct CDR3 sequences, 18% of them appearing once. This sequence joins TRBV11-2 and TRBJ2-7; TRBD2 agrees at 10 bases. This TCR came from a woman aged 50 to 60 with Graves' hyperthyroidism. The sequenced sample consisted of blood. CDR3 amino acids: CASSLDQAGGATEQYF. The DNA of the CDR3 is TGTGCCAGCAGCTTAGACCAAGCGGGAGGGGCCACCGAGCAGTACTTC.